This T cell receptor beta chain was identified in a study of PD-1 blockade in mismatch repair-deficient tumors. Study-level information: Patients had some twelve mismatch repair-deficient cancer types, all previously treated and progressing.

All patients were mismatch repair deficient, assessed by either PCR or immunohistochemistry. The TCR-sequenced patients were three responders to pembrolizumab. The method was immunoSEQ multiplex PCR; TCRdb's version includes in-frame clones alone and lacks a portion of them. The table has about 120,000 clones, roughly 90% seen once. CDR3 size: 15 residues. V dropped 3 bases and J dropped 4; count of bases not matched to a gene: 5. Germline loops: CDR1 LNHDA, CDR2 SQIVND (reference sequence). The TCR sequence derives from an adult with mismatch repair-deficient cancer. The material was peripheral blood, obtained 70 to 73 weeks after starting pembrolizumab. J is TRBJ2-3 and V is TRBV19; 9 bases are shared with TRBD2. This CDR3 reads CASSISGSRADTQYF. The CDR3 region has the DNA TGTGCCAGTAGTATTAGCGGGAGTCGCGCAGATACGCAGTATTTT. Full variable domain (rest looked up from reference TRBV19 and TRBJ2-3): DGGITQSPKYLFRKEGQNVTLSCEQNLNHDAMYWYRQDPGQGLRLIYYSQIVNDFQKGDIAEGYSVSREKKESFPLTVTSAQKNPTAFYLCASSISGSRADTQYFGPGTRLTVL.